This T cell receptor beta chain was profiled in a study of T cell responses to AZD1222 COVID-19 vaccine. Study-level findings and limits: Repertoire samples came only from after the peak T cell response. Mostly white British, mostly female donors; authors suggested clonal diversity may be underestimated.

The repertoire was sequenced with immunoSEQ multiplex PCR; TCRdb's copy has only in-frame clones and lacks some. The profile shows tens of thousands of clones, about nine tenths of them singletons. CDR1 and CDR2 (germline): MDHEN, SYDVKM. The CDR3 spans 14 residues. The V end was cut by 6 bases, the J end by 2 bases, with 13 bases between. Details on this clone: The antigen remains unidentified.

The sequence was obtained from an adult who received the MenACWY meningococcal vaccine as a control. The specimen was peripheral blood, collected 28 days after the second dose of the MenACWY control vaccine. The chain has TRBV28 and TRBJ1-1, with D hard to call. The CDR3 sequence: CASSRLLPNTEAFF. The CDR3 nucleotides are TGTGCCAGCAGCCGTCTCTTACCCAACACTGAAGCTTTCTTT. Full variable domain (remainder filled in from reference TRBV28 and TRBJ1-1): DVKVTQSSRYLVKRTGEKVFLECVQDMDHENMFWYRQDPGLGLRLIYFSYDVKMKEKGDIPEGYSVSREKKERFSLILESASTNQTSMYLCASSRLLPNTEAFFGQGTRLTVV.